The sequence of this TCR beta chain was determined in a study of cytomegalovirus exposure and HLA in healthy donors. PCR involved 60 Vbeta and 13 Jbeta primers. Measured with immunoSEQ multiplex PCR; TCRdb has only the in-frame clones, and not every one. The repertoire includes under 200,000 clones, approximately 86% of them detected once, and less than 0.4% sits in the top ten. Turning to this clone: Its antigen is still unknown.

The CDR3 length is 16 residues. V was pared by 1 base and J by 5 bases, with 14 bases between. CDR1 and CDR2 (germline): SGHDN, FVKESK. Study-wide findings and caveats: Association with HLA alleles at 0.05 false discovery rate was found for 16,951 TCR beta sequences in a later analysis. Later, TCR association rates were found to vary by HLA locus, highest for DRB1 and lowest for HLA-C.

Sequencing was carried out using PBMCs. This TCR was sampled from a woman aged 25 to 39 in good health and CMV-seronegative. V and J are TRBV14 and TRBJ1-4; possibly TRBD1 for D (5 bases). The chain's CDR3 is CASSQAGQGWNEKLFF. The DNA for the CDR3 is TGTGCCAGCAGCCAAGCCGGTCAGGGCTGGAATGAAAAACTGTTTTTT. Combining the CDR3 with reference TRBV14 and TRBJ1-4 gives the whole variable domain EAGVTQFPSHSVIEKGQTVTLRCDPISGHDNLYWYRRVMGKEIKFLLHFVKESKQDESGMPNNRFLAERTGGTYSTLKVQPAELEDSGVYFCASSQAGQGWNEKLFFGSGTQLSVL.